These 26 T cell receptor beta chains were all obtained from the same sample, sequenced in a study of T cells in localized non-small cell lung cancer. Assay used: immunoSEQ multiplex PCR; TCRdb lists only in-frame clones, some missing. This sample has about 1,300 clones, with 30% to 40% found just once. The source material was lung tumor tissue, sampled before any cancer treatment. Source of these receptors: a male donor aged 60 or over with stage III lung adenocarcinoma.

The J gene is TRBJ2-3, the V gene TRBV28; a weak D match, TRBD2 (5 bases). The CDR3 runs 16 residues. Deletions cut 5 bases from V and 0 bases from J, with 15 bases between. Germline values: CDR1 MDHEN, CDR2 SYDVKM. This CDR3 is CASSPWARTSTDTQYF. The DNA of the CDR3 is TGTGCCAGCAGTCCATGGGCAAGGACTAGCACAGATACGCAGTATTTT.

There are a few counts of this clone. This rearrangement joins TRBV6-8 to TRBJ2-5; D gene unclear. The CDR3 runs 12 residues. Trimming cost V 5 bases and J 2 bases, with 6 bases left between them. Germline V gives CDR1 MNHGY, CDR2 SAAAGT. The CDR3 DNA follows: TGTGCCAGCAGTAATTTACAAGAGACCCAGTACTTC. Its translation is CASSNLQETQYF.

The rearrangement uses TRBV19 and TRBJ1-6; D unresolved. From germline, CDR1 is LNHDA and CDR2 SQIVND (reference sequence). Trimming pared 3 bases from V and 4 bases from J, leaving 13 bases between. The CDR3 runs to 16 residues. Here the CDR3 reads CASSILGSSYNSPLHF. The CDR3 DNA is TGTGCCAGTAGTATCTTAGGGAGCTCTTATAATTCACCCCTCCACTTT.

This clone has more than one count but fewer than ten. J is TRBJ2-7 and V is TRBV5-1; 10 bases match TRBD2. Germline V gene data show CDR1 as SGHRS and CDR2 as YFSETQ. This CDR3 is built from 16 residues. The trim removed 4 bases at V and 3 bases at J, leaving 10 bases unmatched. CDR3 sequence reads: CASSELSGRISYEQYF. CDR3 bases: TGCGCCAGCAGCGAACTTAGCGGGAGGATCAGCTACGAGCAGTACTTC.

This clone qualifies as medium-sized. V and J are TRBV7-2 and TRBJ2-7; a weak D match, TRBD2 (5 bases). With 6 bases removed from V and 7 bases from J, the gap between germline ends came to 16 bases. Germline V gene lookup returns CDR1 SGHTA and CDR2 FQGNSA. This CDR3 has 13 amino acids. In DNA form, the CDR3 reads TGTGCCAGCAGTCCAGTAAATCCGGGGGAGCAGTACTTC. This sequence encodes CASSPVNPGEQYF.

In this sample, this clone is medium-sized. This sequence joins TRBV9 and TRBJ2-5; D is perhaps TRBD2 (6 bases). The ends were cut back, 6 bases at V and 7 bases at J, with 19 bases in the middle. The CDR3 covers 14 residues. Germline CDR1 and CDR2: SGDLS and YYNGEE. DNA of the CDR3: TGTGCCAGCACCCCGAGAACTAGCCTCGGGACCCAGTACTTC. Residues: CASTPRTSLGTQYF.

This clone turned up a few times. J is TRBJ2-3 and V is TRBV9; D gene uncertain. Trimming left V 5 bases short and J 2 bases short, with 9 bases between. The germline V gene encodes CDR1 SGDLS and CDR2 YYNGEE. The length of the CDR3 is 13 residues. The CDR3 spells CASSADATDTQYF. CDR3 bases: TGTGCCAGCAGTGCTGACGCCACAGATACGCAGTATTTT.

This clone has just a few counts. One junction end disagrees with the germline gene, perhaps due to a read error. V usage is TRBV6-8 and J usage is TRBJ1-6; D unresolved. The CDR3 contains 13 residues. Germline V gives CDR1 MNHGY, CDR2 SAAAGT. The CDR3 DNA reads TGTGCCAGCAGTTCCTCCAATAATTCACCCCTCCACTTT. This sequence encodes CASSSSNNSPLHF.

In this sample, this clone turned up a few times. The CDR3 here is CASSYWDRGNEKLFF. The CDR3 nucleotides are TGTGCCAGCAGTTACTGGGACAGGGGTAATGAAAAACTGTTTTTT. This chain links TRBV6-8 with TRBJ1-4; 10 bases are shared with TRBD1. The CDR3 has 15 amino acids. CDR1 is MNHGY and CDR2 is SAAAGT in the germline V gene. J gave up 4 bases and V 1 base, and 0 bases lay outside the gene matches.

The rearrangement joins TRBV29-1 to TRBJ2-7, with D possibly matching TRBD1 (6 bases). Germline V gives CDR1 SQVTM, CDR2 ANQGSEA. This CDR3 has 13 residues. V shed 7 bases and J shed 5 bases, with 18 bases lying between them. The CDR3 nucleotides read TGCAGCGCTCTAGGGGGTCGGCGTAACGAGCAGTACTTC. Translating it yields CSALGGRRNEQYF.

In its sample, this clone ranks as medium-sized. The chain has TRBV6-8 and TRBJ1-2; 7 nucleotides align to TRBD1. CDR1 and CDR2 from the germline V gene are MNHGY and SAAAGT. V lost 5 bases, J lost 7 bases, and 7 bases stayed unmatched. The CDR3 is 13 amino acids. Written as DNA, the CDR3 is TGTGCCAGCAGTACCAGGGGGGAGTTTGGCTACACCTTC. Protein product: CASSTRGEFGYTF.

The rearrangement links TRBV5-1 to TRBJ2-7; 7 bases are shared with TRBD1. Germline V gene sequence: CDR1 SGHRS, CDR2 YFSETQ. V dropped 0 bases and J dropped 4; count of bases not matched to a gene: 7. The CDR3 sequence is 15 residues long. DNA for the CDR3: TGCGCCAGCAGCTTGGGACAGGGCTCCCATTACGAGCAGTACTTC. It specifies CASSLGQGSHYEQYF.

This clone was detected only a few times. No conserved phenylalanine or tryptophan is present at the end of the CDR3, so a read error is the likely explanation. The chain links TRBV6-8 to TRBJ2-7, with D possibly matching TRBD2 (5 bases). The CDR3 extends over 14 amino acids. Trimming took off 5 bases at V and 3 bases at J, with 14 bases between the two ends. Germline lookup yields CDR1 MNHGY and CDR2 SAAAGT. The CDR3 loop is CASSGRQAGYEQYL. In nucleotides, the CDR3 is TGTGCCAGCAGTGGGCGGCAGGCGGGCTACGAGCAGTACCTC.

This clone is classed as medium-sized. The rearrangement links TRBV11-3 to TRBJ2-1, with a weak D call TRBD1 (5 bases). The CDR3 loop spans 15 amino acids. Between the trimmed V and J ends, which lost 1 base and 11 bases, there was a span of 18 bases. CDR1 and CDR2 from the germline V gene are SGHNT and YENEEA. DNA of the CDR3: TGTGCCAGCAGCTTAGTAGCAGGGCCGGAGAATCAGCAGTTCTTC. Amino acids: CASSLVAGPENQQFF.

There are a few counts of this clone. The genes are TRBV11-3 and TRBJ1-4; 9 nucleotides match TRBD1. The germline gives CDR1 SGHNT, CDR2 YENEEA. There are 14 residues in the CDR3. Germline trimming cut 5 bases from V and 16 bases from J; bases unmatched to any gene: 14. The CDR3 protein is CASSLRTGAATAFF. The CDR3 DNA sequence: TGTGCCAGCAGCCTGAGGACAGGGGCCGCGACTGCGTTTTTT.

The chain combines TRBV11-3 with TRBJ2-1; 12 bases agree with TRBD2. Per germline, CDR1 SGHNT and CDR2 YENEEA. CDR3 length: 16 residues. Unmatched junction bases numbered 9, after V lost 5 bases and J lost 7 bases. CDR3 residues: CASSDRTSGTRNEQFF. The CDR3 bases are TGTGCCAGCAGCGACCGGACTAGCGGGACGAGGAATGAGCAGTTCTTC.

This clone was detected only a few times. The chain combines TRBV11-3 with TRBJ1-1, with TRBD1 identical over 7 bases. Trimming at V came to 4 bases and at J to 0 bases, leaving 5 bases not matched to a gene. Germline CDR1 is SGHNT and CDR2 is YENEEA. The length of the CDR3 is 15 residues. The CDR3 region is CASSWTGRVNTEAFF. The CDR3 DNA reads TGTGCCAGCAGCTGGACAGGCAGGGTGAACACTGAAGCTTTCTTT.

This sequence joins TRBV30 and TRBJ1-4, with D hard to call. This CDR3 is 11 amino acids long. V lost 2 bases to trimming and J lost 5 bases, with 3 bases between them. Germline V CDR1 and CDR2: GTSNPN, SVGIG (reference sequence). In nucleotides, the CDR3 is TGTGCCTGGAGTTGGAATGAAAAACTGTTTTTT. Translated: CAWSWNEKLFF.

This chain links TRBV10-3 with TRBJ2-3; D may be TRBD2 (7 bases). The germline V gene encodes CDR1 ENHRY and CDR2 SYGVKD. V lost 3 bases, J lost 5 bases, and 21 bases lay in between. This CDR3 has 17 residues. CDR3 amino acids: CAISDPLGGAFGDTQYF. CDR3 sequence (DNA): TGTGCCATCAGTGACCCCCTTGGGGGGGCCTTCGGAGATACGCAGTATTTT.

This chain connects TRBV29-1 to TRBJ1-1, with 10 bases matching TRBD1. CDR1 SQVTM and CDR2 ANQGSEA come from the germline V gene. V was clipped by 7 bases and J by 5 bases; unmatched bases: 10. The CDR3 totals 14 residues. The CDR3 protein is CSGVPGQGWTEAFF. CDR3 DNA: TGCAGCGGGGTTCCGGGACAGGGGTGGACTGAAGCTTTCTTT.

In this sample, this clone is medium-sized. V and J are TRBV6-1 and TRBJ1-2; D is undetermined. V was pared by 1 base and J by 7 bases, with 10 bases between. The CDR3 consists of 13 residues. Germline V gene sequence: CDR1 MNHNS, CDR2 SASEGT. As DNA, the CDR3 is TGTGCCAGCAGTGAAGAAGGAATTGGTGGCTACACCTTC. This codes for CASSEEGIGGYTF.

This clone is classed as hyperexpanded. CDR3 in amino acids: CASSISAGGYNEQFF. Here the CDR3 DNA reads TGTGCCAGTAGTATCTCGGCGGGGGGCTACAATGAGCAGTTCTTC. This chain connects TRBV19 to TRBJ2-1, with TRBD2 matching 8 bases. The CDR3 spans 15 residues. Germline CDR1 and CDR2: LNHDA and SQIVND (reference sequence). With V trimmed by 3 bases and J by 3 bases, 4 bases remained unmatched.

The chain is built from TRBV11-3 and TRBJ2-3; 8 bases agree with TRBD2. CDR1 and CDR2 (germline): SGHNT, YENEEA. CDR3 length: 19 residues. V dropped 2 bases and J dropped 2; count of bases not matched to a gene: 15. The CDR3 DNA reads TGTGCCAGCAGCTTATCACCGGGACTAGTACTTAGGCACACAGATACGCAGTATTTT. Protein sequence: CASSLSPGLVLRHTDTQYF.

The V and J genes are TRBV29-1 and TRBJ2-7; D possibly corresponds to TRBD2 (5 bases). The CDR3 is 15 residues long. Germline-derived CDR1 and CDR2 are SQVTM and ANQGSEA. The V end lost 4 bases, the J end lost 3 bases, and 19 bases lay between the germline ends. The CDR3 DNA sequence: TGCAGCGTTGCAAATTTTGTTGTGGCGGGCTACGAGCAGTACTTC. As protein: CSVANFVVAGYEQYF.

V usage is TRBV6-8 and J usage is TRBJ2-2; no clear D. Deletions cut 5 bases from V and 5 bases from J, with 12 bases between. CDR3 length: 14 amino acids. Germline CDR1 and CDR2: MNHGY and SAAAGT. CDR3 nucleotides: TGTGCCAGCAGTCGACTCCCCGGGACCGGGGAGCTGTTTTTT. Translation: CASSRLPGTGELFF.

This clone was detected only once. V usage is TRBV30 and J usage is TRBJ2-2; D ambiguous. V was trimmed by 6 bases and J by 1 base, leaving 12 bases between them. The CDR3 has 14 residues. The V gene's germline CDR1 is GTSNPN and CDR2 SVGIG (reference sequence). CDR3 sequence reads: CACPLERNTGELFF. CDR3 nucleotides: TGTGCCTGCCCCTTGGAGCGGAACACCGGGGAGCTGTTTTTT.